Described below is a single TCR beta chain sequence and its context. UMI-labeled 5' RACE yielded the TRB cDNA libraries. From the 5' RACE reads, TCRdb lists one entry per CDR3 protein and no DNA. The table for this sample gives 90,000 to 100,000 distinct CDR3 sequences. These data originate in a study of CXCR3-negative and CXCR3-positive naive CD8 T cells. This CDR3 is 15 amino acids long. Germline loops: CDR1 MNHNS, CDR2 SASEGT. The rearrangement uses TRBV6-1 and TRBJ2-1; TCRdb outputs TRBD2, but without DNA this stays unchecked. The sequencing input was naive CXCR3- CD8+ T cells from blood. Sample subset: CD45RO-CCR7+CD27+CD95- naive CD8+ T cells lacking CXCR3 (TNR3-). This receptor was identified in a human donor in good health. Some clones in this sample may be carry-over from other donors' samples. The CDR3 loop is CASSSGLAAYNEQFF.